These T cell receptor beta chains were read from a single sample in a study of OX40 agonist ivuxolimab in advanced cancers. Method: immunoSEQ multiplex PCR; TCRdb's copy keeps in-frame clones and lacks some. The data show 70,000 to 95,000 clones, with 87% seen just once and 0.45% to 0.7% held by the top ten. The sequencing here drew on CD4+ or CD8+ T cells sorted from blood, taken in a trial of the OX40 agonist ivuxolimab. These receptors all come from an adult with an advanced solid tumor such as melanoma, head and neck, liver or kidney cancer. The CDR3 runs from the conserved cysteine through the conserved F or W. D genes are given only for firm matches. Clone size appears in some rows only: once, few, many, or a class for an expanded clone.

j_call,v_call,d_call,clone_size,cdr3_aa,cdr3_nt
TRBJ2-7,TRBV5-1,NA,few,CASSPRDLAYEQYF,TGCGCCAGCAGCCCCCGGGACTTGGCCTACGAGCAGTACTTC
TRBJ1-2,TRBV14,TRBD1,NA,CASSRTGQGSYGYTF,TGTGCCAGCAGCCGCACGGGACAGGGGAGCTATGGCTACACCTTC
TRBJ1-6,TRBV10-3,NA,NA,CAISVGVMDSPLHF,TGTGCCATCAGTGTTGGAGTAATGGATTCACCCCTCCACTTT
TRBJ1-6,TRBV10-3,NA,NA,CAARTSSYNSPLHF,TGTGCCGCCCGAACTAGCTCCTATAATTCACCCCTCCACTTT
TRBJ1-4,TRBV5-8,NA,NA,CASSSGTGRMAEKLFF,TGTGCCAGCAGCAGCGGTACAGGGCGTATGGCGGAAAAACTGTTTTTT
TRBJ2-7,TRBV30,TRBD2,NA,CAWSPQAGSSYEQYF,TGTGCCTGGAGTCCCCAAGCGGGGAGCTCCTACGAGCAGTACTTC
TRBJ1-5,TRBV6-6,NA,once,CASSYSGGGQPQHF,TGTGCCAGCAGTTACTCGGGAGGGGGTCAGCCCCAGCATTTT
TRBJ2-7,TRBV4-2,NA,NA,CASSQETGGLTYEQYF,TGTGCCAGCAGCCAAGAAACCGGGGGTCTTACCTACGAGCAGTACTTC
TRBJ2-7,TRBV7-9,NA,NA,CASSSSPQGDSEQYF,TGTGCCAGCAGCTCCTCCCCACAGGGAGATTCCGAGCAGTACTTC
TRBJ2-3,TRBV28,NA,NA,CASSSHRGVGESDTQYF,TGTGCCAGCAGTTCCCATAGGGGGGTGGGAGAATCAGATACGCAGTATTTT
TRBJ2-2,TRBV6-1,NA,NA,CASSGLQINTGELFF,TGTGCCAGCAGTGGGCTACAGATTAACACCGGGGAGCTGTTTTTT
TRBJ1-1,TRBV9,NA,once,CASSLTPNTEAFF,TGTGCCAGCAGCCTTACCCCGAACACTGAAGCTTTCTTT
TRBJ2-7,TRBV5-1,NA,NA,CASSLRAHTSLGFYEQYF,TGCGCCAGCAGCTTGCGGGCCCACACTAGCCTCGGGTTCTACGAGCAGTACTTC
TRBJ2-2,TRBV5-1,NA,NA,CASSLSGVLNTGELFF,TGCGCCAGCAGCTTGTCCGGTGTTTTGAACACCGGGGAGCTGTTTTTT
TRBJ2-5,TRBV7-8,TRBD2,NA,CASSRSGREQETQYF,TGTGCCAGCAGCCGGAGCGGGAGGGAACAAGAGACCCAGTACTTC
TRBJ2-1,TRBV7-2,TRBD2,NA,CASTLAGGSYNEQFF,TGTGCCAGCACCCTAGCGGGGGGCAGCTACAATGAGCAGTTCTTC
TRBJ1-2,TRBV5-1,TRBD1,NA,CASSLGDDRANYGYTF,TGCGCCAGCAGCTTGGGGGATGACAGGGCGAACTATGGCTACACCTTC
TRBJ2-3,TRBV5-1,TRBD2,NA,CASSLAGLAGEGADTQYF,TGCGCCAGCAGCTTGGCGGGACTAGCGGGAGAGGGGGCAGATACGCAGTATTTT
TRBJ2-5,TRBV10-3,NA,NA,CAISESTGGETQYF,TGTGCCATCAGTGAGTCGACAGGCGGGGAGACCCAGTACTTC
TRBJ2-7,TRBV7-2,TRBD2,NA,CASSLRGGTSGKDEQYF,TGTGCCAGCAGCTTACGGGGGGGGACTAGCGGGAAGGACGAGCAGTACTTC
TRBJ2-2,TRBV5-1,NA,NA,CASSLQGSNTGELFF,TGCGCCAGCAGCTTACAGGGTTCTAACACCGGGGAGCTGTTTTTT
TRBJ2-7,TRBV5-1,NA,NA,CASSPSDGHPYEQYF,TGCGCCAGCAGCCCGTCGGACGGACACCCCTACGAGCAGTACTTC
TRBJ1-2,TRBV28,NA,few,CASTGINYGYTF,TGTGCCAGCACCGGGATTAACTATGGCTACACCTTC
TRBJ2-1,TRBV27,TRBD1,NA,CASSLGDREEGQFF,TGTGCCAGCAGTTTAGGGGACAGAGAAGAGGGGCAGTTCTTC
TRBJ1-2,TRBV7-8,TRBD1,NA,CASSSTRGQDGYTF,TGTGCCAGCAGCTCAACCAGGGGGCAGGATGGCTACACCTTC
TRBJ2-7,TRBV6-1,NA,NA,CASSEAPGAGRGEQYF,TGTGCCAGCAGTGAAGCGCCGGGGGCAGGGAGAGGTGAGCAGTACTTC
TRBJ1-4,TRBV27,NA,once,CASSLSRFWSGATNEKLFF,TGTGCCAGCAGTTTATCTCGGTTCTGGTCAGGTGCAACTAATGAAAAACTGTTTTTT
TRBJ2-7,TRBV6-6,NA,NA,CASRSRQATNEQYF,TGTGCCAGCAGATCTAGACAGGCAACGAACGAGCAGTACTTC
TRBJ2-5,TRBV5-1,NA,once,CASSLGDGDQETQYF,TGCGCCAGCAGCTTGGGGGACGGCGACCAAGAGACCCAGTACTTC
TRBJ2-1,TRBV6-5,TRBD2,NA,CASRIAGGSYNEQFF,TGTGCCAGCAGGATAGCGGGAGGGTCTTACAATGAGCAGTTCTTC
TRBJ1-6,TRBV5-1,NA,few,CASSFSSGSPLHF,TGCGCCAGCAGCTTTTCTAGTGGCTCACCCCTCCACTTT
TRBJ1-1,TRBV5-1,NA,NA,CASSTEGRGTEAFF,TGCGCCAGCAGCACTGAGGGTCGAGGAACTGAAGCTTTCTTT
TRBJ2-7,TRBV5-1,TRBD1,NA,CASSVGQGGEQYF,TGCGCCAGCAGCGTGGGACAGGGGGGCGAGCAGTACTTC
TRBJ1-1,TRBV4-3,NA,NA,CASSQGTRERAFF,TGCGCCAGCAGCCAAGGGACGAGGGAACGGGCTTTCTTT
TRBJ2-7,TRBV4-3,NA,once,CASSQDGGTKRYEQYF,TGCGCCAGCAGCCAAGATGGGGGAACCAAACGATACGAGCAGTACTTC
TRBJ2-2,TRBV6-1,TRBD1,few,CASSDALGTGNTGELFF,TGTGCCAGCAGTGACGCCCTGGGGACAGGGAACACCGGGGAGCTGTTTTTT
TRBJ2-4,TRBV18,TRBD1,NA,CASSPPRGTGENIQYF,TGTGCCAGCTCACCCCCTCGCGGGACAGGCGAAAACATTCAGTACTTC
TRBJ2-1,TRBV7-8,NA,NA,CASRNPGTYNEQFF,TGTGCCAGCAGAAACCCGGGGACCTACAATGAGCAGTTCTTC
TRBJ2-5,TRBV4-3,NA,NA,CASSQDWGSQETQYF,TGCGCCAGCAGCCAAGATTGGGGAAGCCAAGAGACCCAGTACTTC
TRBJ1-6,TRBV6-5,NA,NA,CASSDRGGMISPLHF,TGTGCCAGCAGCGACCGGGGGGGAATGATCTCACCCCTCCACTTT
TRBJ2-1,TRBV9,NA,NA,CASDGGRVHNEQFF,TGTGCCAGCGACGGAGGGCGGGTACACAATGAGCAGTTCTTC
TRBJ2-1,TRBV10-1,NA,few,CASSNYNEQFF,TGCGCCAGCAGTAATTACAATGAGCAGTTCTTC
TRBJ1-5,TRBV12-2,NA,NA,CASRLHLQQGRRKPQHF,TGTGCAAGTCGCTTACATCTCCAACAGGGAAGGAGAAAGCCCCAGCATTTT
TRBJ2-1,TRBV4-1,TRBD1,NA,CASSTTGERWDEQFF,TGCGCCAGCTCTACCACAGGGGAAAGATGGGATGAGCAGTTCTTC
TRBJ1-5,TRBV6-5,NA,NA,CASSYGGGPQHF,TGTGCCAGCAGTTATGGGGGAGGGCCCCAGCATTTT
TRBJ2-1,TRBV18,NA,NA,CASSDPQGREEQFF,TGTGCCAGCTCGGATCCACAGGGAAGAGAAGAGCAGTTCTTC
TRBJ1-4,TRBV5-6,NA,NA,CASSFEIGDRNEKLFF,TGTGCCAGCAGCTTCGAGATCGGCGACAGGAATGAAAAACTGTTTTTT
TRBJ1-2,TRBV15,NA,NA,CATSRDGGNYGYTF,TGTGCCACCAGCAGAGATGGGGGGAACTATGGCTACACCTTC
TRBJ2-3,TRBV29-1,NA,few,CSVGRGVLDTQYF,TGCAGCGTTGGGCGCGGGGTTTTGGATACGCAGTATTTT